This T cell receptor beta chain is drawn from a study of blood T cells in healthy people across ages. The study's findings and limits: Roughly linearly, TCR beta diversity per million T cells fell as age increased.

This clonotype occurred a few times. As yet, its antigen is unknown. Sample-barcoded 5' priming and a J-beta primer mix drove a second PCR of roughly 7 to 11 cycles. From the 5' RACE reads, TCRdb called clonotypes with MiXCR, one entry per CDR3 protein. The data show roughly 1,000,000 distinct CDR3 sequences, around 27% seen once. Germline V gene lookup returns CDR1 SGHTA and CDR2 FQGTGA. The CDR3 has 18 residues. Trimming pared 5 bases from V and 0 bases from J, leaving 17 bases between. The sample also formed part of further work on T cells of mothers and their children.

The source is a girl aged 2 to 10 in good health. Sequencing was carried out using blood. The chain uses TRBV7-3 and TRBJ2-6; D might be TRBD1 (5 bases). The CDR3 bases are TGTGCCAGCAGCCCCGCCTGGGGCCATAGCTCTGGGGCCAACGTCCTGACTTTC. Residues: CASSPAWGHSSGANVLTF.